Shown below are 3 T cell receptor beta chains from a single sample sequenced in a study of a mutant IDH1 vaccine in newly diagnosed glioma. Time point defined: week 5, during vaccination. Each vaccine dose was 300 ug of mutant IDH1 20-mer peptide, with topical imiquimod. These receptors' antigens are unknown. The table came from immunoSEQ multiplex PCR; TCRdb's copy has only in-frame clones and leaves some out. The data show about 26,000 clones, 79% seen once. This material consisted of PBMCs, taken from a glioma patient whose treatment included an IDH1 peptide vaccine. These receptors all stem from a man between 35 and 55 years old with glioma. Some clones in this sample may be carry-over from other donors' samples.

The chain links TRBV7-9 to TRBJ2-2; D ambiguous. The CDR3 spans 16 residues. From germline, CDR1 is SEHNR and CDR2 FQNEAQ (reference sequence). With 1 base removed from V and 3 bases from J, the gap between germline ends came to 12 bases. The CDR3 DNA is TGTGCCAGCAGCTTAGAGGCGACATATTACACCGGGGAGCTGTTTTTT. It is translated as CASSLEATYYTGELFF. Filled out from reference TRBV7-9 and TRBJ2-2, the complete variable domain reads DTGVSQNPRHKITKRGQNVTFRCDPISEHNRLYWYRQTLGQGPEFLTYFQNEAQLEKSRLLSDRFSAERPKGSFSTLEIQRTEQGDSAMYLCASSLEATYYTGELFFGEGSRLTVL.

The V and J genes are TRBV7-9 and TRBJ2-1; perhaps D is TRBD1 or TRBD2 (5 bases each). V shed 8 bases and J shed 1 base, with 18 bases lying between them. The CDR3 spans 16 residues. Germline V CDR1 and CDR2: SEHNR, FQNEAQ (reference sequence). The DNA for the CDR3 is TGTGCCAGCGGAATACGGGGCGGCCATTCCTACAATGAGCAGTTCTTC. This gives the protein CASGIRGGHSYNEQFF.

The V gene is TRBV4-1, the J gene TRBJ1-4; 9 bases agree with TRBD1. V shed 3 bases, J shed 6 bases, and the junction held 2 bases outside the gene matches. The CDR3 extends over 14 amino acids. CDR1 MGHRA and CDR2 YSYEKL come from the germline V gene. The DNA of the CDR3 is TGCGCCAGCAGCCACGGGACAGGGTATGAAAAACTGTTTTTT. This codes for CASSHGTGYEKLFF.